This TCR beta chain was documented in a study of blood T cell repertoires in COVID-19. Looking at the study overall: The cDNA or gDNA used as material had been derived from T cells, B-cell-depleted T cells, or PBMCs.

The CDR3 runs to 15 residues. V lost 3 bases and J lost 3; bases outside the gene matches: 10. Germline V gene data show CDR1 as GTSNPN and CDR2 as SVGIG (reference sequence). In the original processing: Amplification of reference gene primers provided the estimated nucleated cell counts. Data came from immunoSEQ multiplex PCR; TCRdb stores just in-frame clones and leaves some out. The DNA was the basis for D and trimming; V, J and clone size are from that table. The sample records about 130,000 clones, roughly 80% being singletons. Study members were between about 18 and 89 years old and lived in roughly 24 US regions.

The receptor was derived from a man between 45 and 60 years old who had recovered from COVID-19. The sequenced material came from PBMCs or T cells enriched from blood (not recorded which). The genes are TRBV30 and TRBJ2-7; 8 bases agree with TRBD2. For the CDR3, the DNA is TGTGCCTGGAGAGACCGTAGCGGGGCCGACTACGAGCAGTACTTC. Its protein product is CAWRDRSGADYEQYF.